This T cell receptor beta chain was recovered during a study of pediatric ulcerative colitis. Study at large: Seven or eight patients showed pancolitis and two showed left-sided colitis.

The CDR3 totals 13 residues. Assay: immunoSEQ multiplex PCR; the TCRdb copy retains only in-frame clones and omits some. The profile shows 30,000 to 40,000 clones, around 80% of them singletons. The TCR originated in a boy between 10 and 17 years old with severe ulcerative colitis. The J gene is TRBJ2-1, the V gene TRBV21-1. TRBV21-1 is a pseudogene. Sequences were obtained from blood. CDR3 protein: CASGIDRDDEQFF. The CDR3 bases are TGTGCCAGCGGGATTGACCGGGACGATGAGCAGTTCTTC.